Here is one T cell receptor beta chain with its context. This clonotype has only one observation. The antigen it recognizes is unknown. Base qualities are missing; no much larger clone stands one base away. One read is thin evidence. The data are from a study of T cells after yellow fever vaccination (dated by TCRdb to the late 2010s). General notes on the study: The SMART-Seq v4 Ultra Low Input RNA kit was used to prepare libraries from fractions with low cell numbers. Blood samples were taken at several timepoints before and after primary and secondary immunization, and bulk PBMC replicates and cell subsets were isolated. Two healthy male donors made up the cohort, one aged 18 to 30 years and the other aged 30 to 40 years. To track T-cell clones before and after primary and booster YFV17D yellow fever vaccination, bulk TCR alpha and beta repertoires were sequenced longitudinally.

The treatment or condition tag for this specimen amounts to: live attenuated yellow fever vaccine strain. At each blood-draw timepoint, two biological replicates of bulk PBMCs were collected. PBMCs were isolated from peripheral blood using a standard Ficoll-Paque protocol. RNA was extracted with TriZol from bulk PBMCs, CD4 and CD8 fractions, and dextramer-positive and dextramer-negative fractions. From a lookup of the germline V gene, CDR1 and CDR2 are SGHTA and FQGNSA. Including cysteine and phenylalanine, the CDR3 has 13 amino acids. The sequence is cut down to CDR3 DNA, 39 bases in frame from base 1. The V and J ends are trimmed by 4 bases and 1 base, leaving 7 bases between them. TCR cDNA was made using 5'RACE template switching, a step that added a universal primer site and unique molecular identifiers. Priming for cDNA synthesis came from both the TCR alpha and TCR beta constant segments. Libraries were amplified in two PCR steps, with sample barcodes and sequencing adapters added in the second step. Libraries were sequenced on Illumina HiSeq 2500 (2x100 bp) or NovaSeq (2x150 bp). As for the authors' bioinformatics: MIGEC handled demultiplexing of reads and collapsing into UMI consensus sequences, while MiXCR performed V(D)J alignment. Vaccine-responding clonotypes were identified with edgeR using replicate PBMC samples, with FDR below 0.01 and a log2 fold change above 5 up to day 15 being required. CD4 or CD8 identity was assigned to each bulk clonotype according to whether the clonotype was present at higher abundance in the sequenced CD4 repertoire or the sequenced CD8 repertoire. TCRdb applied fastp at Q25 and MiXCR to the public reads, then kept only in-frame beta chains. Rows with a matching CDR3 protein are joined into one entry that keeps the most common DNA and genes. The V and J calls shown here were made by TCRdb, not taken from the authors' results. This sample has some 600,000 distinct CDR3 sequences in its table, and about a sixth of those were observed once. The ten largest clonotypes hold 15% to 20% of the sample.

General conclusions and limits of the study: A small share of clonotypes occurred in both CD4 and CD8 compartments, likely arising from convergent recombination. Compared with the primary T-cell response, the secondary T-cell response was faster but weaker, reaching its peak on day 5 rather than on day 15. After the booster, most of the clones that had expanded following primary vaccination were detected again (around 97% of CD4 and 80% to 90% of CD8), which suggests that memory was broadly maintained. FACS-sorted repertoires could contain abundant contaminating clonotypes from the bulk population, so computational filtering was required. Because only two donors were included in the study, the extent to which the findings can be generalized is limited.

The chain uses TRBV7-2 and TRBJ2-5; no D gene is confidently identified. The receptor was isolated from a man aged 18 to 35 who received the YFV17D yellow fever vaccine. Here the sequenced sample was PBMCs, taken 5 to 6 days after the first yellow fever vaccination. Here the CDR3 is given as CASSWTSQETQYF. The bases are TGTGCCAGCAGCTGGACCTCCCAAGAGACCCAGTACTTC.